This is a list of T cell receptor beta chains from one sample in a study of blood T cell repertoires in COVID-19. Generated by immunoSEQ multiplex PCR, the TCRdb table keeps only in-frame clones and is missing some. The sample yields about 440,000 clones, about 91% seen once. The sequenced sample consisted of peripheral blood. These receptors originate from a woman aged 45-60 years with COVID-19, enrolled during active disease. Both conserved end residues are part of each CDR3. D genes are given only for firm matches. Not all rows give a size; the values are once, few, many and, for expanded clones, a class.

CDR3 protein | CDR3 DNA | D gene | clone size | J gene | V gene
CASSMASGVLEDTQYF | TGTGCCAGTAGTATGGCTAGCGGGGTTCTTGAGGATACGCAGTATTTT | TRBD2 | once | TRBJ2-3 | TRBV19
CASAPRSQGGGSGELFF | TGTGCCAGCGCCCCACGGTCGCAGGGAGGGGGGTCCGGGGAGCTGTTTTTT | NA | NA | TRBJ2-2 | TRBV7-6
CASSLDLQETQYF | TGTGCCAGCAGCTTAGACCTCCAAGAGACCCAGTACTTC | NA | NA | TRBJ2-5 | TRBV11-2
CASSVAPGEKLFF | TGTGCCAGCAGCGTAGCTCCGGGGGAAAAACTGTTTTTT | NA | NA | TRBJ1-4 | TRBV9
CASSPNNAGYNEQFF | TGTGCCAGCAGCCCGAACAACGCAGGGTACAATGAGCAGTTCTTC | NA | NA | TRBJ2-1 | TRBV7-6
CASSFTGAGNTIYF | TGTGCCAGCAGCTTCACAGGGGCTGGAAACACCATATATTTT | TRBD1 | NA | TRBJ1-3 | TRBV5-4
CASSLAQGSGETQYF | TGCGCCAGCAGCTTGGCACAGGGGTCAGGGGAGACCCAGTACTTC | TRBD1 | once | TRBJ2-5 | TRBV5-1
CATSPYRMSNYGYTF | TGTGCCACCTCTCCTTACAGGATGTCTAACTATGGCTACACCTTC | NA | NA | TRBJ1-2 | TRBV5-6
CASSSVAGGLIEQFF | TGTGCCAGCAGTTCGGTAGCGGGGGGGCTGATTGAGCAGTTCTTC | TRBD2 | NA | TRBJ2-1 | TRBV27
CASTSDRLAGGYEQYF | TGTGCCAGCACCTCGGATAGACTAGCGGGGGGTTACGAGCAGTACTTC | TRBD2 | NA | TRBJ2-7 | TRBV7-2
CSAIGTDEAFF | TGCAGTGCAATAGGGACAGATGAAGCTTTCTTT | TRBD1 | NA | TRBJ1-1 | TRBV20-1
CASKDGTDYTDTQYF | TGTGCCAGCAAGGATGGGACAGATTACACAGATACGCAGTATTTT | TRBD1 | NA | TRBJ2-3 | TRBV6-1
CASSLWGGPQPQHF | TGTGCCAGCAGCTTATGGGGAGGGCCTCAGCCCCAGCATTTT | NA | NA | TRBJ1-5 | TRBV7-2
CASSYDRGTEAFF | TGTGCCAGTAGTTACGACAGGGGCACTGAAGCTTTCTTT | TRBD1 | few | TRBJ1-1 | TRBV19
CASNQGTGGLGTEAFF | TGTGCCAGCAACCAAGGGACAGGGGGCTTGGGCACTGAAGCTTTCTTT | TRBD1 | NA | TRBJ1-1 | TRBV27
CASSSGVPVRTDTQYF | TGTGCCAGCAGTTCGGGGGTGCCAGTTAGGACAGATACGCAGTATTTT | NA | NA | TRBJ2-3 | TRBV9
CASSLAGTTDTQYF | TGTGCCAGCAGTTTAGCGGGGACGACAGATACGCAGTATTTT | TRBD2 | NA | TRBJ2-3 | TRBV5-5
CASSSDRGGTDTQYF | TGTGCCAGCAGCAGCGACAGGGGTGGCACAGATACGCAGTATTTT | TRBD1 | NA | TRBJ2-3 | TRBV7-9
CASSIGRGFNEKLFF | TGTGCCAGTAGTATTGGGCGGGGATTTAATGAAAAACTGTTTTTT | NA | NA | TRBJ1-4 | TRBV19
CASSFRTGAREQFF | TGTGCCAGCAGTTTTAGGACAGGGGCAAGGGAGCAGTTCTTC | TRBD1 | NA | TRBJ2-1 | TRBV27
CASSPGTGDKEQYF | TGTGCCAGCTCACCCGGGACAGGGGATAAGGAGCAGTACTTC | TRBD1 | once | TRBJ2-7 | TRBV18
CASSTGTPYGYTF | TGTGCCAGTAGTACCGGGACACCCTATGGCTACACCTTC | NA | once | TRBJ1-2 | TRBV19
CAWYRSDTLGTEAFF | TGTGCCTGGTACCGATCAGACACTCTGGGCACTGAAGCTTTCTTT | NA | NA | TRBJ1-1 | TRBV30
CAVGQPYEQYF | TGTGCCGTGGGACAGCCCTACGAGCAGTACTTC | TRBD1 | NA | TRBJ2-7 | TRBV30
CASSLRGLYNEQFF | TGCGCCAGCAGCTTGAGGGGACTCTACAATGAGCAGTTCTTC | NA | NA | TRBJ2-1 | TRBV5-1